Given below is one T cell receptor (beta chain) in context. Antigen specificity is unknown. Profiled with immunoSEQ multiplex PCR; TCRdb holds only in-frame clones, not every one. The sample holds approximately 170,000 clones, 88% seen once. The data are from a study of radiation and T cells in renal cell carcinoma. Germline CDR1 and CDR2: SEHNR and FQNEAQ (reference sequence). V was shortened by 1 base and J by 2 bases, with 5 bases between the two germline ends. This CDR3 contains 14 residues. Overall study findings and caveats: Top tumor clonotypes rose in blood 2 weeks post-radiation, then contracted. Without pretreatment biopsies, baseline tumor clonotype presence was undetermined.

Sample time point: blood 4 weeks post-SBRT, at nephrectomy. As for treatment: 15 Gy SBRT to primary tumor, nephrectomy 4 weeks later. Nephrectomy followed 15 Gy stereotactic body radiation by 4 weeks. Radiation-treated patients gave blood at baseline, week 2 and week 4. The genes are TRBV7-9 and TRBJ1-4, with D unresolved. Sequencing used blood, obtained from a patient whose treatment included radiotherapy and nephrectomy. The source of this sequence is a woman aged 45-65 years with renal cell carcinoma. Written as DNA, the CDR3 is TGTGCCAGCAGCTTAGGGCAGACTAATGAAAAACTGTTTTTT. Its protein product is CASSLGQTNEKLFF.